This entry describes one T cell receptor beta chain. The CDR3 spans 13 residues. Germline V lookup: CDR1 DFQATT, CDR2 SNEGSKA (reference sequence). V gave up 6 bases and J gave up 5 bases; unmatched junction bases: 7. From the RT-PCR reads, TCRdb called clonotypes with MiXCR, one entry per CDR3 protein. The top ten clones hold roughly 3.6% of a sample with about 680,000 distinct CDR3 sequences, 14% of them seen once. This receptor was obtained from a female donor in good health, serving as a healthy control. What was sequenced was memory CD4+ T cells from blood. This chain links TRBV20-1 with TRBJ2-7, with TRBD2 matching 10 bases. DNA for the CDR3: TGCAGTGCCGAGCGGGGGGGCTATAACGAGCAGTACTTC. This codes for CSAERGGYNEQYF.